Listed below are T cell receptor beta chains from one sample, sequenced in a study of T cell responses to AZD1222 COVID-19 vaccine. TCRdb's copy holds only in-frame clones and misses some; the assay was immunoSEQ multiplex PCR. The sample comprises approximately 100,000 clones, 87% of which are singletons, and approximately 15% rests with the top ten. The input for sequencing was peripheral blood, taken on day 0 of AZD1222 vaccination. These receptors all come from an adult in good health. Both conserved end residues are part of each CDR3. The order of the fields is CDR3 length, V gene, D gene, J gene, clone size, CDR3 DNA, CDR3 protein. A D gene is named only where the DNA matches it firmly. Not all rows give a size; the values are once, few, many and, for expanded clones, a class.

>13|TRBV4-2|.|TRBJ2-7|.
TGTGCCAGCGGGGAGACCAGGGCCTACGAGCAGTACTTC
CASGETRAYEQYF
>13|TRBV19|.|TRBJ1-1|few
TGTGCCAGTAGTATCCGGGGGAACACTGAAGCTTTCTTT
CASSIRGNTEAFF
>15|TRBV30|TRBD2|TRBJ2-1|once
TGTGCCTGGAGTAGCTTAGCGGGATCCTACAATGAGCAGTTCTTC
CAWSSLAGSYNEQFF
>14|TRBV10-3|.|TRBJ1-2|.
TGTGCCATCACCGAATTCGGGACTGACCGACGTTACACCTTC
CAITEFGTDRRYTF
>12|TRBV29-1|TRBD1|TRBJ2-2|few
TGCAGCGCCTCGGGGACAGGGGATAGGCTGTTTTTT
CSASGTGDRLFF
>12|TRBV7-9|.|TRBJ1-1|.
TGTGCCAGCAGCTTAGGGGCCACTGAAGCTTTCTTT
CASSLGATEAFF
>15|TRBV6-5|TRBD2|TRBJ2-7|.
TGTGCCAGCACCCCTGGGGCTAGCGGTTCCTACGAGCAGTACTTC
CASTPGASGSYEQYF
>14|TRBV5-1|TRBD2|TRBJ2-7|medium-sized
TGCGCCAGCAGCTTTAGCGGGAGAGGATACGAGCAGTACTTC
CASSFSGRGYEQYF
>11|TRBV2|.|TRBJ2-7|.
TGTGCCAGCAGTGGTCAGGTACAGCAGTACTTC
CASSGQVQQYF
>14|TRBV28|.|TRBJ1-3|.
TGTGCCAGCAGTGCACAGGGCTCTGGAAACACCATATATTTT
CASSAQGSGNTIYF
>15|TRBV14|.|TRBJ2-7|.
TGTGCCAGCAGCCCAACGACCACGGGCTCCTACGAGCAGTACTTC
CASSPTTTGSYEQYF
>17|TRBV5-8|TRBD2|TRBJ2-3|.
TGTGCCAGCAGCTTACGACTAGCGGGAGGGCCGACAGATACGCAGTATTTT
CASSLRLAGGPTDTQYF
>16|TRBV28|.|TRBJ1-5|.
TGTGCCAGCAGTTTGAAGGCAACGAGGCACAATCAGCCCCAGCATTTT
CASSLKATRHNQPQHF
>13|TRBV30|.|TRBJ1-2|once
TGTGCCTGGAGTGTTAGGGGCGGCGGGGGCTACACCTTC
CAWSVRGGGGYTF
>15|TRBV28|TRBD1|TRBJ2-1|.
TGTGCCAGCAGCCCGTTGGGACAGGGGACGAATGAGCAGTTCTTC
CASSPLGQGTNEQFF
>14|TRBV5-6|TRBD1|TRBJ1-3|once
TGTGCCAGCAGATCTACAGGGGATGGAAACACCATATATTTT
CASRSTGDGNTIYF
>16|TRBV7-9|TRBD1|TRBJ1-1|.
TGTGCCAGCAGCTTAGCCGCGGACAGGGTTCGGTTTGGAGCTTTCTTT
CASSLAADRVRFGAFF
>14|TRBV6-5|TRBD1|TRBJ2-4|few
TGTGCCAGCAGTACCCCAGGGGGAAGAAACATTCAGTACTTC
CASSTPGGRNIQYF
>18|TRBV7-9|TRBD2|TRBJ2-7|once
TGTGCCAGCAGCCTCAGTGGGAGGGATTTCTTAACCTCCTACGAGCAGTACTTC
CASSLSGRDFLTSYEQYF
>16|TRBV2|.|TRBJ1-5|.
TGTGCCAGCAGTGAATCAACGAGGAGTGGGGCGATGGCCCAGCATTTT
CASSESTRSGAMAQHF
>14|TRBV19|TRBD1|TRBJ1-1|.
TGTGCCAGTATTCGGACAGGGAGAGGGACTGAAGCTTTCTTT
CASIRTGRGTEAFF
>12|TRBV5-6|.|TRBJ2-3|.
TGTGCCAGCACCTCCACCCTGAGTACGCAGTATTTT
CASTSTLSTQYF
>14|TRBV19|TRBD1|TRBJ1-4|.
TGTGCCAGTAGTACAGGACAGGATAATGAAAAACTGTTTTTT
CASSTGQDNEKLFF
>14|TRBV3-1/TRBV3-2|.|TRBJ2-7|.
TGTGCCAGCAGCCAGGGTGGGAGCTTGTACGAGCAGTACTTC
CASSQGGSLYEQYF
>15|TRBV6-5|TRBD1|TRBJ1-2|.
TGTGCCAGCAGTTCTCAACGCAGGGGGGCCTATGGCTACACCTTC
CASSSQRRGAYGYTF
>15|TRBV7-9|TRBD2|TRBJ2-3|.
TGTGCCAGCAGCTTTCCAGCGGGAGAGACTAGGGGGCAGTATTTT
CASSFPAGETRGQYF
>15|TRBV19|.|TRBJ1-4|.
TGTGCCAGTAGCCCCCAAGGCGGAAATTCGGAAAAACTGTTTTTT
CASSPQGGNSEKLFF
>15|TRBV29-1|TRBD2|TRBJ2-7|.
TGCAGCGTTGAAGTGAACGGCGGGAGGGTGGGCGAGCAGTACTTC
CSVEVNGGRVGEQYF
>15|TRBV28|.|TRBJ1-1|once
TGTGCCAGCCGAGTTCCCCTCGGACAGAACACTGAAGCTTTCTTT
CASRVPLGQNTEAFF